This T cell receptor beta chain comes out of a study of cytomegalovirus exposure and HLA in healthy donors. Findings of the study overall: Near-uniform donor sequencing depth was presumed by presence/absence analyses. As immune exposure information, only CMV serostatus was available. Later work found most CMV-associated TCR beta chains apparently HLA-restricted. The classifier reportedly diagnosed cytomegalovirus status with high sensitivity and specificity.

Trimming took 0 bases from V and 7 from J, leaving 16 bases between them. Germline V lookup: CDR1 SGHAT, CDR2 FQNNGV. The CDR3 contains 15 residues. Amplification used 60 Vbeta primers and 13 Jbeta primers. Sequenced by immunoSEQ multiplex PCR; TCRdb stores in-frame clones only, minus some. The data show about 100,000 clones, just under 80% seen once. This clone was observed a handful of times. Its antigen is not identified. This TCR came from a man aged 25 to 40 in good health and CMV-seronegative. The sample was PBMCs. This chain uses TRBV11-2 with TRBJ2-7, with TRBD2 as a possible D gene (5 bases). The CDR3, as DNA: TGTGCCAGCAGCTTAGATCGGGATAGGTGGTATGAGCAGTACTTC. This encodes CASSLDRDRWYEQYF.